Listed here is a single T cell receptor beta chain. Its antigen is undetermined. The data derive from a study of shared clonotypes between healthy human individuals. Clones were read by immunoSEQ multiplex PCR, and TCRdb kept only the in-frame ones, dropping some. The table shows 1,100,000 or so clones, with 75% to 85% occurring only once. The V gene lost 4 bases and the J gene lost 0 bases, with 14 bases spanning the gap. Germline assignment: CDR1 SGHNT and CDR2 YYREEE (reference sequence). This CDR3 is 15 amino acids long. Whole-study results and caveats: Rarefaction exposed incomplete sorted-subset sequencing despite large depth. Sampling used blood alone; tissue repertoires probably differ.

The sequencing sample was made of memory CD4+ T cells from PBMCs. Noted subset: CD45RA-negative fraction. This chain links TRBV5-4 with TRBJ2-7; TRBD2 is a possible D gene (5 bases). The receptor's source is a man aged 18 to 35 in good health. Some clones in this sample may be carry-over from other donors' samples. The CDR3, as DNA: TGTGCCAGCAGCGAAGGAGGCCAGAGCTCCTACGAGCAGTACTTC. Protein sequence: CASSEGGQSSYEQYF.